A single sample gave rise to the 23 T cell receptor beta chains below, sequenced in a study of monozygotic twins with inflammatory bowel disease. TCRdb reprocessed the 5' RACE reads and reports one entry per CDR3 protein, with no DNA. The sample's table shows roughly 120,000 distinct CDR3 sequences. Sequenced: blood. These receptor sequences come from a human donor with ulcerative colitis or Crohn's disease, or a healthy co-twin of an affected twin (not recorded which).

The CDR3 spells CASAPGTDYGYTF. This chain joins TRBV2 and TRBJ1-2; there is no DNA to check the TCRdb D call of TRBD1. This CDR3 is built from 13 residues. Germline CDR1 is SNHLY and CDR2 is FYNNEI.

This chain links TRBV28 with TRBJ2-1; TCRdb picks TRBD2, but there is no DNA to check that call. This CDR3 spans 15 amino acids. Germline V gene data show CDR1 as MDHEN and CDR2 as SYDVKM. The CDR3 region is CASRPSGGYYNEQFF.

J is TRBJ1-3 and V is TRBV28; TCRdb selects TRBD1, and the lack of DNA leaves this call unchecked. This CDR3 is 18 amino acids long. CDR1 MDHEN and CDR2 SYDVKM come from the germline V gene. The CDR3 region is CASSLGGSLGYSGNTIYF.

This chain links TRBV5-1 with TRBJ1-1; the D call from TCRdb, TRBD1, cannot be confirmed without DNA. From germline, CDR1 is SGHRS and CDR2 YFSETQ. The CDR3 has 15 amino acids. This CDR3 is CASSATGHRGTEAFF.

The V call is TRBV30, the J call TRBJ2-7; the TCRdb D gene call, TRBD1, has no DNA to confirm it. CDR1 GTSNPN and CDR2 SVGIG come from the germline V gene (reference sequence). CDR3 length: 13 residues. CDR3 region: CAGNRGMTYEQYF. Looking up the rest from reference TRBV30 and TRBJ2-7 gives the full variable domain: SQTIHQWPATLVQPVGSPLSLECTVEGTSNPNLYWYRQAAGRGLQLLFYSVGIGQISSEVPQNLSASRPQDRQFILSSKKLLLSDSGFYLCAGNRGMTYEQYFGPGTRLTVT.

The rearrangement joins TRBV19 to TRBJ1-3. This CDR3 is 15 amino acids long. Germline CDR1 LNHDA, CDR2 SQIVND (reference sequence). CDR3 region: CASSMISSSGNTIYF. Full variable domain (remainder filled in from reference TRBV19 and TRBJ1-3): DGGITQSPKYLFRKEGQNVTLSCEQNLNHDAMYWYRQDPGQGLRLIYYSQIVNDFQKGDIAEGYSVSREKKESFPLTVTSAQKNPTAFYLCASSMISSSGNTIYFGEGSWLTVV.

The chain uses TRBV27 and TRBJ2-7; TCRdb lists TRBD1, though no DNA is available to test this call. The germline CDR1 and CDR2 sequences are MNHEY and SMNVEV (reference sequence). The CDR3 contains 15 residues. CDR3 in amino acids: CASSLWGRSSYEQYF.

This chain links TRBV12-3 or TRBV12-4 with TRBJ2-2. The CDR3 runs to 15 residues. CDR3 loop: CASSSAWSNRWELFF.

CDR3 in amino acids: CASSPGGVETQYF. The V call is TRBV28, the J call TRBJ2-5; TCRdb's D call of TRBD1 is untestable without DNA. The CDR3 covers 13 residues. The germline V gene has CDR1 MDHEN and CDR2 SYDVKM.

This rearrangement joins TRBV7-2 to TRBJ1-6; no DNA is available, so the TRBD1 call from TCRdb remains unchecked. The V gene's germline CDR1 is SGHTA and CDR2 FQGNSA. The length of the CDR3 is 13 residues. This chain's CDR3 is CASSAGGNSPLHF.

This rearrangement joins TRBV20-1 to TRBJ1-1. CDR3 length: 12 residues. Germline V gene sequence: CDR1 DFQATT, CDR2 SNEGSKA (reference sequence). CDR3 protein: CSARVVTVEAFF.

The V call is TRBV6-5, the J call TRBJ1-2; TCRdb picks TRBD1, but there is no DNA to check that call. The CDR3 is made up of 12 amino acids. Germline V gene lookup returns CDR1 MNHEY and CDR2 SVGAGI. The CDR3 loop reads CASNPGGGGYTF.

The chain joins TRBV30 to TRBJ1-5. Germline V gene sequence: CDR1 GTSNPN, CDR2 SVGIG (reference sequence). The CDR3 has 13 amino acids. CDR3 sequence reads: CAWASTTNQPQHF.

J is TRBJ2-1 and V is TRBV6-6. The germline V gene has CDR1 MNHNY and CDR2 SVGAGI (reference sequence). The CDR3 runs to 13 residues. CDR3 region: CATEGQLYNEQFF.

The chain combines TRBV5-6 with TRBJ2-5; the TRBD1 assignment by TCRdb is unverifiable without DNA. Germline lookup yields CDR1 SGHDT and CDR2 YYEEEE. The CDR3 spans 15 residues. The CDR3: CASSLEIDPGETQYF.

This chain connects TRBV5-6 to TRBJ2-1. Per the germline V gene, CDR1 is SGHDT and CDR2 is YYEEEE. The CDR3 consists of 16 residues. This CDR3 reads CASSLAQQTRINEQFF.

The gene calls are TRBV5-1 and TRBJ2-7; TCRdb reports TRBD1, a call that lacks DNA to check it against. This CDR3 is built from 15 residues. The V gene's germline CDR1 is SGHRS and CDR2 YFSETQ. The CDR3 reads CASSLGTGPVYEQYF.

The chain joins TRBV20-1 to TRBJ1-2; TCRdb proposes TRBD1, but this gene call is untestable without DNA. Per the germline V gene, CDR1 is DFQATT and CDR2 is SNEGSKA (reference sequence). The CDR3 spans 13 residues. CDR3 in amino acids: CSAREPGQSGYTF.

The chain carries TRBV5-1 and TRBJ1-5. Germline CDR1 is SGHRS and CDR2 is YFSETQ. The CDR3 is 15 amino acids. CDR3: CASSLGVGSNQPQHF.

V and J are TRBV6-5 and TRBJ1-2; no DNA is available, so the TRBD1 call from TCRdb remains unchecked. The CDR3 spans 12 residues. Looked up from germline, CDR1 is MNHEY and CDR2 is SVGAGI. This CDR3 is CASSYSGRGYTF.

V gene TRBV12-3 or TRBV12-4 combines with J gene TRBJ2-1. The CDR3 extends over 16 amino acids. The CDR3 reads CASSLAQTPAYNEQFF.

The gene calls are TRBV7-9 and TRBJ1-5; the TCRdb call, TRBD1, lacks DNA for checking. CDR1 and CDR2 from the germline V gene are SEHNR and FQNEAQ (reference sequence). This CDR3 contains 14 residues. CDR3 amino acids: CASSLSPGGQPQHF.

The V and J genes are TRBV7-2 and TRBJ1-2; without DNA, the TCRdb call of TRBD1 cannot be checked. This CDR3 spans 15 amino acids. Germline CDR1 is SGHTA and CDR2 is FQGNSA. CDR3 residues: CASSNQQGADYGYTF.